Each of the 26 T cell receptor beta chains below was sequenced from the same sample in a study of OX40 agonist ivuxolimab in advanced cancers. Libraries were prepared by immunoSEQ multiplex PCR; TCRdb keeps only in-frame clonotypes and omits some of them. The table has tens of thousands of clones, less than 85% seen once. The source material was CD4+ or CD8+ T cells sorted from blood, sampled in a trial of the OX40 agonist ivuxolimab. The receptors stem from an adult with an advanced solid tumor such as melanoma, head and neck, liver or kidney cancer.

The chain recombines TRBV29-1 with TRBJ2-3; D may be TRBD1 (6 bases). Trimming stripped 2 bases from V and 1 base from J, with 13 bases between. There are 15 residues in the CDR3. Germline V gives CDR1 SQVTM, CDR2 ANQGSEA. This CDR3 reads CSVERGQLGTDTQYF. The CDR3 DNA reads TGCAGCGTTGAAAGAGGACAGTTGGGCACAGATACGCAGTATTTT.

This sequence joins TRBV28 and TRBJ2-7, with D perhaps assigned TRBD1 or TRBD2 (5 bases each). Germline-derived CDR1 and CDR2 are MDHEN and SYDVKM. V shed 5 bases and J shed 2 bases, with 10 bases lying between them. The CDR3 has 13 residues. CDR3 protein: CASSPRGAYEQYF. The CDR3 DNA follows: TGTGCCAGCAGTCCCCGGGGCGCCTACGAGCAGTACTTC.

This chain uses TRBV2 with TRBJ1-1; no definite D call. V shed 6 bases and J shed 4 bases, with 18 bases lying between them. Germline V gene data show CDR1 as SNHLY and CDR2 as FYNNEI. The CDR3 covers 15 residues. CDR3 DNA: TGTGCCAGCAGGCCTCTCCCCACCGTGGGCACTGAAGCTTTCTTT. Translated, it gives CASRPLPTVGTEAFF. The entire variable domain, with the rest obtained from reference TRBV2 and TRBJ1-1, is as follows: EPEVTQTPSHQVTQMGQEVILRCVPISNHLYFYWYRQILGQKVEFLVSFYNNEISEKSEIFDDQFSVERPDGSNFTLKIRSTKLEDSAMYFCASRPLPTVGTEAFFGQGTRLTVV.

This clone was observed a handful of times. This chain joins TRBV4-2 and TRBJ2-3; 10 bases line up with TRBD2. V was pared by 3 bases and J by 6 bases, with 9 bases of the junction left unmatched. CDR1 is LGHNA, CDR2 YNFKEQ, per germline. The CDR3 sequence is 16 residues long. Here the CDR3 reads CASSHSTSGARDTQYF. In DNA form, the CDR3 reads TGTGCCAGCAGCCATTCTACTAGCGGGGCTAGGGATACGCAGTATTTT.

V usage is TRBV7-9 and J usage is TRBJ2-3; tentative D call: TRBD2 (6 bases). In germline, CDR1 is SEHNR, CDR2 FQNEAQ (reference sequence). V was pared by 2 bases and J by 0 bases, with 9 bases between. The CDR3 loop spans 15 amino acids. As DNA, the CDR3 is TGTGCCAGCAGCTTAAACGGGGGAAGCACAGATACGCAGTATTTT. This encodes CASSLNGGSTDTQYF.

This clone has just one count. The CDR3 DNA follows: TGTGCCAGCAGCAAGAGAGCGGTCTTGGAAAATGAGCAGTTCTTC. Its translation is CASSKRAVLENEQFF. The V call is TRBV28, the J call TRBJ2-1, with D possibly TRBD2 on 5 matching bases. The CDR3 totals 15 residues. Per germline, CDR1 MDHEN and CDR2 SYDVKM. The V and J ends lost 6 bases and 7 bases respectively, with 19 bases between them.

This clone has just one count. Here the CDR3 reads CAWSVGGGEQFF. CDR3 nucleotides: TGTGCCTGGAGTGTAGGGGGCGGTGAGCAGTTCTTC. The chain joins TRBV30 to TRBJ2-1, with 7 positions matching TRBD1. Germline loops: CDR1 GTSNPN, CDR2 SVGIG (reference sequence). This CDR3 region has 12 residues. After removal of 0 bases from V and 9 bases from J, the junction contained 2 bases not matched to a gene.

The chain has TRBV19 and TRBJ1-1; D not certain. The V end was cut by 4 bases, the J end by 6 bases, with 3 bases between. Germline CDR1 LNHDA, CDR2 SQIVND (reference sequence). CDR3 length: 10 residues. The DNA of the CDR3 is TGTGCCAGTAGTACCGCTGAAGCTTTCTTT. It is translated as CASSTAEAFF.

This clone was counted between two and nine times. The CDR3: CASSGTSGGAILLFF. In nucleotides, the CDR3 is TGTGCCAGCAGTGGAACTAGCGGGGGGGCAATCCTGTTGTTCTTC. The genes are TRBV2 and TRBJ2-1, with TRBD2 identical over 13 bases. The germline V gene has CDR1 SNHLY and CDR2 FYNNEI. The CDR3 runs to 15 residues. The trim removed 4 bases at V and 15 bases at J, leaving 12 bases unmatched.

The V and J genes are TRBV4-3 and TRBJ1-2; 7 bases align to TRBD1. Germline CDR1 and CDR2: LGHNA and YSLEER. The CDR3 loop spans 15 amino acids. V lost 1 base to trimming and J lost 3 bases; unmatched junction nucleotides: 5. In nucleotides, the CDR3 is TGCGCCAGCAGCCAAGGCAGGGGGGCTTACTATGGCTACACCTTC. Amino acids: CASSQGRGAYYGYTF.

The rearrangement joins TRBV6-1 to TRBJ2-7, with TRBD1 identical over 10 bases. The V gene's germline CDR1 is MNHNS and CDR2 SASEGT. The CDR3 sequence is 14 residues long. Germline trimming cut 10 bases from V and 2 bases from J; bases unmatched to any gene: 8. The CDR3 reads CATTRDRGTYEQYF. CDR3 sequence (DNA): TGTGCCACCACACGGGACAGGGGTACCTACGAGCAGTACTTC.

By sample fraction, this clone is medium-sized. J is TRBJ2-1 and V is TRBV7-3, with TRBD1 as a possible D gene (5 bases). This CDR3 has 12 residues. The V and J ends lost 5 bases and 8 bases respectively, with 10 bases between them. The germline gives CDR1 SGHTA, CDR2 FQGTGA. The CDR3 here is CASSQGSDEQFF. The CDR3 region has the DNA TGTGCCAGCAGCCAGGGTTCGGATGAGCAGTTCTTC.

The V gene is TRBV25-1, the J gene TRBJ1-4; possible D gene TRBD1, 6 bases. CDR1 and CDR2 from the germline V gene are MGHDK and SYGVNS. Trimming stripped 5 bases from V and 1 base from J, with 14 bases between. The CDR3 extends over 16 amino acids. For the CDR3, the DNA is TGTGCCAGCAGTACTAACAGGGATGTAACTAATGAAAAACTGTTTTTT. Translated: CASSTNRDVTNEKLFF.

The chain recombines TRBV18 with TRBJ2-7, with D perhaps TRBD1 (5 bases). The CDR3 is 14 amino acids. V lost 3 bases and J lost 5, with 14 bases in between. CDR1 KGHSH and CDR2 LQKENI come from the germline V gene. The DNA for the CDR3 is TGTGCCAGCTCACCTGTAGGGGCTTTGGACGAGCAGTACTTC. It codes for CASSPVGALDEQYF.

The chain recombines TRBV4-1 with TRBJ1-1, with 9 bases lining up with TRBD1. Germline values: CDR1 MGHRA, CDR2 YSYEKL. Trimming at V came to 2 bases and at J to 4 bases, leaving 5 bases not matched to a gene. The CDR3 has 15 amino acids. CDR3 sequence (DNA): TGCGCCAGCAGCCAAACTAACAGGGGGCTCACTGAAGCTTTCTTT. This sequence encodes CASSQTNRGLTEAFF.

The gene calls are TRBV27 and TRBJ2-3; D is possibly TRBD2 (5 bases). Per germline, CDR1 MNHEY and CDR2 SMNVEV (reference sequence). Trimming cost V 5 bases and J 4 bases, with 13 bases left between them. CDR3 length: 14 residues. The CDR3 spells CASSPRASSDTQYF. CDR3 coding DNA: TGTGCCAGCAGTCCGAGGGCTAGCTCAGATACGCAGTATTTT.

The rearrangement uses TRBV5-4 and TRBJ2-5, with D unresolved. With 0 bases removed from V and 1 base from J, the gap between germline ends came to 16 bases. Germline CDR1 is SGHNT and CDR2 is YYREEE (reference sequence). The CDR3 runs to 17 residues. DNA for the CDR3: TGTGCCAGCAGCTTGGCTTTTGGGGTGACTGTCCAAGAGACCCAGTACTTC. It encodes CASSLAFGVTVQETQYF.

The gene calls are TRBV5-1 and TRBJ1-4; D possibly corresponds to TRBD1 (5 bases). This CDR3 contains 15 residues. Trimming shortened V by 7 bases and J by 0 bases, and 13 bases separated the two germline ends. Germline assignment: CDR1 SGHRS and CDR2 YFSETQ. The CDR3 is CASGAGFATNEKLFF. In nucleotides, the CDR3 is TGCGCCAGCGGGGCAGGCTTTGCAACTAATGAAAAACTGTTTTTT.

J is TRBJ2-2 and V is TRBV28, with D perhaps matching TRBD1 or TRBD2 (6 bases each). Germline loops: CDR1 MDHEN, CDR2 SYDVKM. V dropped 4 bases and J dropped 7 bases, with 19 bases sitting between them. This CDR3 spans 16 amino acids. Here the CDR3 reads CASSYPFGGLDGELFF. The DNA for the CDR3 is TGTGCCAGCAGTTATCCATTCGGGGGCTTAGACGGGGAGCTGTTTTTT.

This clone was picked up many times. The rearrangement uses TRBV5-4 and TRBJ1-5; TRBD1 aligns across 10 bases. CDR3 length equals 14 residues. V lost 4 bases to trimming and J lost 6 bases; unmatched junction nucleotides: 4. The germline gives CDR1 SGHNT, CDR2 YYREEE (reference sequence). DNA for the CDR3: TGTGCCAGCAGCCCCGGGACAGGGGTTCAGCCCCAGCATTTT. It codes for CASSPGTGVQPQHF.

V usage is TRBV4-2 and J usage is TRBJ2-1, with a tentative D call TRBD1 (6 bases). Germline lookup yields CDR1 LGHNA and CDR2 YNFKEQ. The CDR3 extends over 15 amino acids. V was shortened by 0 bases and J by 8 bases, with 14 bases between the two germline ends. CDR3 sequence reads: CASSQEPDSRYEQFF. The CDR3 DNA reads as TGTGCCAGCAGCCAAGAGCCGGACAGCCGATATGAGCAGTTCTTC.

The CDR3 reads CASRASSGSYTDTQYF. CDR3 nucleotides: TGTGCCAGCAGGGCCTCTAGCGGGAGCTACACAGATACGCAGTATTTT. The chain joins TRBV7-9 to TRBJ2-3; TRBD2 agrees at 10 bases. CDR1 is SEHNR and CDR2 is FQNEAQ in the germline V gene (reference sequence). The CDR3 contains 16 residues. Trimming removed 6 bases from V and 2 bases from J; junction bases left unmatched: 8.

The chain carries TRBV5-6 and TRBJ1-1; D uncertain. V was shortened by 1 base and J by 1 base, with 11 bases between the two germline ends. The CDR3 has 15 amino acids. The germline gives CDR1 SGHDT, CDR2 YYEEEE. CDR3 coding DNA: TGTGCCAGCAGCTTGATCGGTGGGGAGAACACTGAAGCTTTCTTT. It encodes CASSLIGGENTEAFF.

This clone was seen just once. CDR3 sequence: CASSISAGGNTEAFF. The CDR3 bases are TGTGCCAGTAGTATCTCGGCAGGGGGGAACACTGAAGCTTTCTTT. The genes are TRBV19 and TRBJ1-1, with 7 bases aligning to TRBD1. CDR3 length equals 15 residues. CDR1 is LNHDA and CDR2 is SQIVND in the germline V gene (reference sequence). V was pared by 3 bases and J by 1 base, with 5 bases of the junction left unmatched.

This clone was seen only once. The chain is built from TRBV7-9 and TRBJ2-7; perhaps TRBD2 as D (5 bases). The CDR3 runs 13 residues. Germline CDR1 SEHNR, CDR2 FQNEAQ (reference sequence). V lost 5 bases to trimming and J lost 3 bases, with 11 bases between them. The CDR3 DNA sequence: TGTGCCAGCAGCCACCGGAGGAGCTACGAGCAGTACTTC. This translates into CASSHRRSYEQYF.

This chain uses TRBV28 with TRBJ1-2; D gene uncertain. CDR1 and CDR2 from the germline V gene are MDHEN and SYDVKM. The CDR3 contains 13 residues. The ends were cut back, 5 bases at V and 5 bases at J, with 12 bases in the middle. CDR3 bases: TGTGCCAGCAGTCTGCGGACCCTATATGGCTACACCTTC. Its protein is CASSLRTLYGYTF.